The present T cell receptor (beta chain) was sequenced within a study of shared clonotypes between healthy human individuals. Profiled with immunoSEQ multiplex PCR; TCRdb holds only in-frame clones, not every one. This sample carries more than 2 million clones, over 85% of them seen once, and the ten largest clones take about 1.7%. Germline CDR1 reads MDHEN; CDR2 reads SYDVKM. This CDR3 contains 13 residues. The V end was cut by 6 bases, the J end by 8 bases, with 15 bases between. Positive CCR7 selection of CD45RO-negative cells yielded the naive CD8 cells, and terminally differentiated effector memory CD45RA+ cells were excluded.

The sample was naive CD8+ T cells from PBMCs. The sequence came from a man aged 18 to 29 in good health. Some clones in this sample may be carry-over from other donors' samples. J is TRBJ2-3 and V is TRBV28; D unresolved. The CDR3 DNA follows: TGTGCCAGCAGCCCGAGCCAGGCGGCTACGCAGTATTTT. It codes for CASSPSQAATQYF.